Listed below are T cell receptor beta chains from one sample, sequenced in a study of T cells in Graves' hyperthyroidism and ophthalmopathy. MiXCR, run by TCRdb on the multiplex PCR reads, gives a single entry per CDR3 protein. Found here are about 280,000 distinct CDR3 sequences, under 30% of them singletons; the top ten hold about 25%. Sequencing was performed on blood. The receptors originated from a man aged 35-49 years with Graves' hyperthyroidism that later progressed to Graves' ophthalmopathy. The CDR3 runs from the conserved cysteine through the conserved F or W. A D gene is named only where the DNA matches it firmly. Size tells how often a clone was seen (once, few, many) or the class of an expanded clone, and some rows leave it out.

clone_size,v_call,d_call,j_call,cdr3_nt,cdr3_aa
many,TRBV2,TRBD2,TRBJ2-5,TGTGCCAGCAGGATGACTAGCGCAATTACTCAAGAGACCCAGTACTTC,CASRMTSAITQETQYF
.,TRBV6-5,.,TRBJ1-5,TGTGCCAGCAGTTACTATGCTGATAGCAATCAGCCCCAGCATTTT,CASSYYADSNQPQHF
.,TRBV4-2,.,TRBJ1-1,TGTGCCAGCATCGGGACGGAAGGGGCGACTTTCTTT,CASIGTEGATFF
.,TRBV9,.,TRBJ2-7,TGTGCCAGCAGCAGAGGGGGGGAATACGAGCAGTACTTC,CASSRGGEYEQYF
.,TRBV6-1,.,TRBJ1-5,TGTGCCAGCAGTGAATGGAATAGCAATCAGCCCCAGCATTTT,CASSEWNSNQPQHF
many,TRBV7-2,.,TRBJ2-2,TGTGCCAGCAGCTTATTACCAACATCTGGGGGAATTTTAACCGGGGAGCTGTTTTTT,CASSLLPTSGGILTGELFF
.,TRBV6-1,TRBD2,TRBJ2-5,TGTGCCTCTAAAGTCCGGGGAGGGCAAGAGACCCAGTACTTC,CASKVRGGQETQYF
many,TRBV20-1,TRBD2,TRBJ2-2,TGCAGTGCTAGTCCTTCACGCGGGGGGGCCGGGGAGCTGTTTTTT,CSASPSRGGAGELFF
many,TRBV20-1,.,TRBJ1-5,TGCAGTGCTAGACAGTTGTATAGCAATCAGCCCCAGCATTTT,CSARQLYSNQPQHF
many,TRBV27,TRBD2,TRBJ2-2,TGTGCCAGCAAGGTTAAGCCTAGCGGCACCGGGGAGCTGTTTTTT,CASKVKPSGTGELFF
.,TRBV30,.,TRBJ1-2,TGTGCCTGGAGTGTAACAGCCTATGGCTACACCTTC,CAWSVTAYGYTF